Sequencing of this TCR beta chain was carried out in a study of T-cell reconstitution after alpha-beta-depleted transplantation in children. Study-level results: Several hundred rapidly expanded clones from non-depleted graft cells reportedly supplied alpha-beta T cells about two months post-transplant.

This clonotype was seen more than once but under ten times. Its cognate antigen is unknown. Preparing the TCRbeta library involved the use of unique molecular identifiers. Using its own MiXCR run on the PCR reads, TCRdb lists one record per CDR3 protein. Of approximately 430,000 distinct CDR3 sequences listed, 15% to 20% are singletons. Germline CDR1 and CDR2: SGHNT and YYREEE (reference sequence). The CDR3 sequence is 18 residues long. V was cut by 1 base and J by 4 bases, with 23 bases left in between. Source: PBMCs, mostly from graft donor cells, taken 360 days after TCRalphabeta/CD19-depleted stem cell transplant. The clonotype originates from a boy under three years old who had a stem cell transplant for Wiskott-Aldrich syndrome, so the T cells may come from the graft donor. This rearrangement joins TRBV5-4 to TRBJ2-5; D might be TRBD2 (5 bases). The CDR3 region is CASSLMGEGLHQAETQYF. In DNA form, the CDR3 reads TGTGCCAGCAGCTTGATGGGAGAGGGCCTCCATCAAGCAGAGACCCAGTACTTC.